Presented here are 6 T cell receptor beta chains from one specimen sequenced in a study of cytomegalovirus exposure and HLA in healthy donors. 60 Vbeta and 13 Jbeta primers were used in PCR. Produced via immunoSEQ multiplex PCR; TCRdb's table is partial and in-frame only. Of about 120,000 clones in the sample, about 74% were seen once. Sequenced material: PBMCs. These receptors all stem from a woman aged 40 to 50 in good health and CMV-seropositive.

This clone turned up a few times. V is TRBV5-6 and J is TRBJ2-3; TRBD2 matches at 7 bases. Germline CDR1 reads SGHDT; CDR2 reads YYEEEE. V was clipped by 3 bases and J by 2 bases; unmatched bases: 9. The CDR3 loop spans 16 amino acids. CDR3 sequence: CASSSPWRGNTDTQYF. CDR3 DNA sequence: TGTGCCAGCAGCTCCCCGTGGCGGGGGAACACAGATACGCAGTATTTT.

This chain joins TRBV6-5 and TRBJ1-6; D might be TRBD1 (6 bases). Looked up from germline, CDR1 is MNHEY and CDR2 is SVGAGI. The V gene lost 6 bases and the J gene lost 6 bases, with 15 bases spanning the gap. The CDR3 covers 15 residues. CDR3 DNA: TGTGCCAGCAGCCTGACAGGACTCGCTAATTCACCCCTCCACTTT. This codes for CASSLTGLANSPLHF.

V is TRBV7-6 and J is TRBJ1-2; D unresolved. Trimming took 5 bases from V and 1 from J, leaving 17 bases between them. The CDR3 extends over 16 amino acids. Germline CDR1 is SGHVS and CDR2 is FNYEAQ. Here the CDR3 reads CASSPEGLPYNYGYTF. The CDR3 DNA follows: TGTGCCAGCAGCCCCGAGGGTTTGCCTTATAACTATGGCTACACCTTC.

The rearrangement links TRBV11-1 to TRBJ2-2; D unclear. The germline gives CDR1 SGHAT, CDR2 FQDESV (reference sequence). The CDR3 spans 12 residues. V lost 7 bases and J 6 bases, leaving 9 bases between the germline ends. The DNA for the CDR3 is TGTGCCAGCACCCCAGCGTCCGGGGAGCTGTTTTTT. Amino acid sequence: CASTPASGELFF.

The gene calls are TRBV19 and TRBJ2-1; 12 nucleotides align to TRBD2. The CDR3 spans 15 residues. The junction had 10 bases not matched to a gene; V was cut back by 7 bases and J by 9 bases. Germline assignment: CDR1 LNHDA and CDR2 SQIVND (reference sequence). CDR3: CASTPLLAGGSEQFF. CDR3 DNA sequence: TGTGCCAGTACCCCCCTACTAGCGGGGGGTAGTGAGCAGTTCTTC.

This sequence joins TRBV29-1 and TRBJ1-1; 9 bases line up with TRBD1. The J segment lost 11 bases and the V segment lost 7 bases, leaving 17 bases of the junction unmatched. The length of the CDR3 is 14 residues. From germline, CDR1 is SQVTM and CDR2 ANQGSEA. This chain's CDR3 is CSGHPTGGDRGAFF. CDR3 nucleotides: TGCAGCGGGCACCCAACAGGGGGCGATCGCGGGGCTTTCTTT.